The sequence of this T cell receptor beta chain was determined in a study of vaccination and CD4 T cells after COVID-19 (dated by TCRdb to between 2020 and 2023). With regard to the full study: Six males and four females were included in the convalescent cohort, with two Hispanic individuals, seven Caucasians, two Asians and one multiracial person represented. In an earlier paper using these donors, memory CD4+ T cell crossreactivity between SARS-CoV-2 and common cold coronavirus spike proteins was assessed at the TCR clonotype level. In roughly 10 COVID-19 convalescent patients and 4 infection-naive healthy vaccine recipients, the spike-specific CD4+ TCR repertoire before mRNA vaccination was compared with the repertoire after mRNA vaccination. Post-vaccine blood samples were obtained a median of about 70 days after the second vaccine dose, with a range of about 13 to 241 days. As controls, cultures received a CEFX viral epitope pool (the positive control), an HIV-1 Nef peptide pool (the negative control), or no peptide at all. Post-COVID blood samples were collected from convalescent patients a median of roughly 100 days after diagnosis, with a range of about 30 to 180 days. For stimulating the cultures, overlapping spike peptide pools were used, derived from SARS-CoV-2 as well as from the common cold coronaviruses HCoV-NL63, HCoV-OC43 and HCoV-229E. Each participant got two doses of either the Pfizer-BioNTech BNT162b2 vaccine (n=8) or the Moderna mRNA-1273 vaccine (n=2). The study at large found these results: The number of convalescent patients in the study was relatively small, and the study did not examine early timepoints following natural infection. Among convalescent patients, a median about 90% of the SARS-CoV-2-reactive clones seen after vaccination appeared only after vaccination, which suggests priming specific to the vaccine. The median count of SARS-CoV-2-reactive clonotypes went up from 20 to 25 after infection to more than 30 after vaccination, although the change was not significant. Nearly all vaccine-specific clones in convalescent patients (304 of 307) were mono-reactive for SARS-CoV-2 spike rather than cross-reactive with common cold coronaviruses.

The sample's treatment or condition, from its label and the paper: roughly ten-day PBMC culture with coronavirus spike peptide pools or control peptides (ViraFEST assay). CD4+ T cells from unexposed donors were collected before the COVID-19 pandemic (2011-2018). The ViraFEST assay, used in the study, expanded antigen-specific T cells with peptide pools and then identified the expanded clonotypes through TCR sequencing. Each well held approximately 2 million PBMCs cultured in IMDM containing approximately 5% human AB serum and approximately 9.4 IU/ml IL-2, with 8 to 10 ug/ml peptide pools added. On days 3 and 7, half of the culture medium was replaced with fresh IL-2-containing medium. After approximately 10 days of culture, CD4+ T cells were isolated by negative selection using the EasySep CD4+ T cell isolation kit. Unexposed donor CD4+ T cells were tested for reactivity to SARS-CoV-2 S and N and four common cold coronavirus spike pools, as cell number allowed. PBMCs were separated from whole blood using Ficoll-Paque Plus gradient centrifugation and then either used fresh or cryopreserved at -140C. Each culture condition was generally run in triplicate wells. The leukapheresis product used for the unexposed donors was purchased from a commercial source.

The germline V gene sets CDR1 to ENHRY and CDR2 to SYGVKD. The CDR3, from cysteine to phenylalanine, totals 14 residues. The CDR3 DNA has 42 bases and is translated from base 1. Trimming leaves V shorter by 8 bases and J shorter by 4 bases, with the junction holding 7 bases beyond the gene matches. The library came from PCR. At the Johns Hopkins FTIC core, DNA from the cultured CD4+ T cells underwent TCR sequencing with the Oncomine TCR Beta short-read assay. Genomic DNA was extracted from the cultured CD4+ T cells with the QIAamp micro DNA kit. Oncomine TCR Beta libraries from cultured CD4+ T cells were pooled with unique dual indexes and sequenced on an Illumina iSeq 100. The original methods were these. Non-productive sequences were removed, and CDR3s not starting with C, not ending with F or W, or shorter than 7 amino acids were discarded. Antigen-specific clonotypes were identified using the MANAFEST web application through comparison of peptide-stimulated wells with reference and other culture wells. Positive clones required FDR below 0.05, an odds ratio above 5, and productive frequency above 0.1% in at least two of three replicate wells. Clonotypes that were significantly expanded in both SARS-CoV-2 spike wells and at least one common cold coronavirus spike condition were defined as cross-reactive. Levenshtein distances (stringdist) and unrooted phylogenetic trees (ape) in R version 3.6.1 were used to assess CDR3 homology. Clones were called with MiXCR by TCRdb after fastp trimmed the public reads at Q25, and only in-frame beta chains were retained. For every CDR3 protein sequence, its rows merge into one entry that carries the most common genes and DNA. TCRdb's processing, not the study's, gives the V and J calls here. The table for this sample lists several thousand distinct CDR3 sequences; about two thirds of them were counted only once. Around 40% of the sample is taken by the ten largest.

This clonotype was observed once. Which antigen it targets is not known. Base qualities are not provided; no much larger clone lies one nucleotide away. One read alone makes for weak evidence. Sequenced material: CD4+ T cells from blood, cultured in vitro. The V and J segments used are TRBV10-3 and TRBJ1-1; TRBD1 aligns with 10 central bases. This sequence originates from a human donor in good health. The CDR3 region has the sequence CAISGTGDGTEAFF. The DNA sequence follows: TGTGCCATCTCCGGGACAGGGGATGGCACTGAAGCTTTCTTT.